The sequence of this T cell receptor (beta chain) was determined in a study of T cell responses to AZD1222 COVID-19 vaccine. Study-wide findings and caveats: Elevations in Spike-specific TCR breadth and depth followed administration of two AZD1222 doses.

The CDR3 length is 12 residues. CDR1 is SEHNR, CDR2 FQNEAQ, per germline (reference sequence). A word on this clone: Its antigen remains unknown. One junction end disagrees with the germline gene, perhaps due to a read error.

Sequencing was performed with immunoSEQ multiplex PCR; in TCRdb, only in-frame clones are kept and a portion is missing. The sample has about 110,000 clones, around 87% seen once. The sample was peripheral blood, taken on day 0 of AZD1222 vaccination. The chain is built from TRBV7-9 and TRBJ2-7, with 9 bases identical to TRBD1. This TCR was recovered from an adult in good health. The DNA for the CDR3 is TGTGCCAGCAGCTACCAAGACAGGGGGAACCTCTTC. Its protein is CASSYQDRGNLF.